Below, one TCR beta chain is given with its context. In its sample, this clone was seen once. Its recognized antigen is unknown. No clone much larger than this one lies a single base away; base qualities are absent. CDR1 SQVTM and CDR2 ANQGSEA were looked up in the germline V gene. The trim is 3 bases for V and 0 bases for J, with a gap of 7 bases between the germline ends. From cysteine to phenylalanine, the CDR3 is 13 amino acids long. CDR3 DNA only is kept here, 39 bases in frame from base 1. The library was generated by the immunoSEQ multiplex PCR assay. As stored in TCRdb, this immuneACCESS dataset retains in-frame rearrangements with V and J assigned. A fraction of the clones does not appear; measured against another copy, unresolved V genes explain less than half of the discrepancy, and the remainder lacks a known reason. This sample gives approximately 40,000 clones in total; around 92% of them show up just once. Of the sample, about 8.3% is held by the ten largest clones.

The data are from a study of T cell changes during pregnancy in multiple sclerosis (dated by TCRdb to between 2018 and 2021). Some background on the complete study: The study looked at changes in the T cell repertoire across pregnancy in women with multiple sclerosis.

This clonotype was obtained from a female donor with multiple sclerosis, enrolled in a pregnancy study. The material sequenced was CD8+ T cells from peripheral blood mononuclear cells, taken in the third trimester of pregnancy. Recombination joined TRBV29-1 with TRBJ2-3; no D gene can be assigned with confidence. The DNA sequence follows: TGCAGCGTTGACTCTACTAGCACAGATACGCAGTATTTT. Translated, it gives CSVDSTSTDTQYF.